A single sample is the source of the 12 T cell receptor beta chains below, sequenced in a study of regulatory T cells in long-lasting Graves disease. Time point: newly diagnosed GD, antithyroid drugs for less than 3 months. Extracted RNA from PBMCs served as the source of the TCR library. Researchers made TCR beta libraries by using iRepertoire HTBI primers and running Arm-PCR on CDR3 regions. Each CDR3 protein is one row after TCRdb ran MiXCR on the multiplex PCR reads. The sample contains around 400,000 distinct CDR3 sequences, roughly 15% of which appear only once. The sequencing used peripheral blood mononuclear cells (PBMCs), collected at new diagnosis, from a patient treated with antithyroid drugs. These receptors originate from a female donor with Graves disease.

The chain uses TRBV7-9 and TRBJ1-1, with D perhaps matching TRBD1 (5 bases). V dropped 5 bases and J dropped 0 bases, with 13 bases sitting between them. Germline values: CDR1 SEHNR, CDR2 FQNEAQ (reference sequence). This CDR3 has 15 residues. The chain's CDR3 is CASSLPDSVNTEAFF. The CDR3, as DNA: TGTGCCAGCAGCCTCCCCGACAGTGTGAACACTGAAGCTTTCTTT.

In its sample, this clonotype was seen many times. The chain combines TRBV12-3 or TRBV12-4 with TRBJ2-7, with 9 bases identical to TRBD2. The CDR3 contains 14 residues. V was pared by 3 bases and J by 4 bases, with 4 bases of the junction left unmatched. CDR3 bases: TGTGCCAGCAGTTTGTGGCGGGAGGGTTACGAGCAGTACTTC. This translates into CASSLWREGYEQYF.

This clonotype was seen repeatedly, ten times or more. V is TRBV11-2 and J is TRBJ2-3, with no clear D. This CDR3 is 15 amino acids long. V lost 5 bases and J lost 2, with 14 bases in between. The germline V gene encodes CDR1 SGHAT and CDR2 FQNNGV. The CDR3 DNA reads TGTGCCAGCAGCCCCCGAGGATCCAACACAGATACGCAGTATTTT. Its translation: CASSPRGSNTDTQYF. Combining the CDR3 with reference TRBV11-2 and TRBJ2-3 gives the whole variable domain EAGVAQSPRYKIIEKRQSVAFWCNPISGHATLYWYQQILGQGPKLLIQFQNNGVVDDSQLPKDRFSAERLKGVDSTLKIQPAKLEDSAVYLCASSPRGSNTDTQYFGPGTRLTVL.

The V and J genes are TRBV28 and TRBJ1-6; 8 nucleotides align to TRBD1. J was trimmed by 4 bases and V by 6 bases; bases with no gene match: 8. This CDR3 has 16 residues. The germline CDR1 and CDR2 sequences are MDHEN and SYDVKM. CDR3 DNA: TGTGCCAGCAGCCGCAGACAGGGGTTGTATAATTCACCCCTCCACTTT. Its protein is CASSRRQGLYNSPLHF.

V usage is TRBV29-1 and J usage is TRBJ2-4; 8 bases match TRBD2. Germline V CDR1 and CDR2: SQVTM, ANQGSEA. Trimming took 0 bases from V and 11 from J; bases not matched to a gene: 12. CDR3 length: 15 amino acids. CDR3 sequence reads: CSVEESGTSGFVQYF. In nucleotides, the CDR3 is TGCAGCGTTGAAGAATCCGGGACTAGTGGTTTCGTTCAGTACTTC. Full variable domain (remainder filled in from reference TRBV29-1 and TRBJ2-4): SAVISQKPSRDICQRGTSLTIQCQVDSQVTMMFWYRQQPGQSLTLIATANQGSEATYESGFVIDKFPISRPNLTFSTLTVSNMSPEDSSIYLCSVEESGTSGFVQYFGAGTRLSVL.

This clonotype was picked up many times. V is TRBV12-3 or TRBV12-4 and J is TRBJ1-2; D uncertain. The CDR3 consists of 13 residues. V was cut by 0 bases and J by 7 bases, with 9 bases left in between. The CDR3 region is CASSLALRGGYTF. DNA for the CDR3: TGTGCCAGCAGTTTAGCGCTGCGCGGTGGCTACACCTTC.

Ten or more counts support this clonotype. The rearrangement uses TRBV30 and TRBJ2-1; 9 nucleotides agree with TRBD1. Germline CDR1 reads GTSNPN; CDR2 reads SVGIG (reference sequence). This CDR3 is 15 amino acids long. The V and J ends lost 5 bases and 3 bases, in that order; junction bases with no gene match: 8. The CDR3 bases are TGTGCCTGGGGGGGTGCGGGACAGGGCTACAATGAGCAGTTCTTC. Its translation: CAWGGAGQGYNEQFF.

The V and J genes are TRBV7-2 and TRBJ1-1, with TRBD1 matching 9 bases. The CDR3 runs 16 residues. CDR1 and CDR2 (germline): SGHTA, FQGNSA. J lost 5 bases, V lost 5 bases, and 12 bases had no gene match. The CDR3 region is CASSPPNRGRGTEAFF. The DNA of the CDR3 is TGTGCCAGCAGCCCACCCAACAGGGGGCGGGGGACTGAAGCTTTCTTT.

This clonotype appeared a few times. This rearrangement joins TRBV24-1 to TRBJ2-3, with 10 bases lining up with TRBD2. In germline, CDR1 is KGHDR, CDR2 SFDVKD. The CDR3 totals 17 residues. V dropped 0 bases and J dropped 5; count of bases not matched to a gene: 7. This CDR3 is CATSDLGLAGVGDTQYF. In DNA form, the CDR3 reads TGTGCCACCAGTGATTTGGGGCTAGCGGGAGTCGGAGATACGCAGTATTTT.

This clonotype was counted many times. The genes are TRBV10-1 and TRBJ2-1; D remains ambiguous. V dropped 2 bases and J dropped 5 bases, with 10 bases sitting between them. This CDR3 has 14 amino acids. Germline values: CDR1 WNHNN, CDR2 SYGVQD (reference sequence). This CDR3 is CASSELRRDNEQFF. The CDR3 DNA reads TGCGCCAGCAGTGAGCTTAGGAGAGACAATGAGCAGTTCTTC.

The table lists this clonotype with many counts. V usage is TRBV6-2 or TRBV6-3 and J usage is TRBJ1-1; no clear D. The CDR3 covers 14 residues. Germline CDR1 reads MNHEY; CDR2 reads SVGEGT. V gave up 5 bases and J gave up 2 bases, with 12 bases separating them. The CDR3 spells CASSVGPFNTEAFF. DNA for the CDR3: TGTGCCAGCAGTGTAGGGCCCTTCAACACTGAAGCTTTCTTT.

This clonotype has at least ten counts. The V gene is TRBV29-1, the J gene TRBJ1-6; D not resolved. This CDR3 is built from 13 residues. Germline V gene data show CDR1 as SQVTM and CDR2 as ANQGSEA. V was clipped by 7 bases and J by 4 bases, with 11 bases between them. The CDR3 bases are TGCAGCGCGGGCACGGATTATAATTCACCCCTCCACTTT. This gives the protein CSAGTDYNSPLHF.